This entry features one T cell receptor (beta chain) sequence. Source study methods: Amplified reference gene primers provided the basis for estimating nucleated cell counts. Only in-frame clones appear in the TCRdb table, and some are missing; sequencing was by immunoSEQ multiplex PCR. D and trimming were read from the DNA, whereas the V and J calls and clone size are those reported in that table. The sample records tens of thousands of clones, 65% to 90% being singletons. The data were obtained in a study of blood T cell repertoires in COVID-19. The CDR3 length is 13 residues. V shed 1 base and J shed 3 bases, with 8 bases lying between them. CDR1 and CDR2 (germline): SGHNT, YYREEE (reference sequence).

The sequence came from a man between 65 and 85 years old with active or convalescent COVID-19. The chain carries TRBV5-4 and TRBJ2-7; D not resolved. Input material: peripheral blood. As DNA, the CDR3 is TGTGCCAGCAGCTTGTCCGGGTTCTACGAGCAGTACTTC. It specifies CASSLSGFYEQYF.